Sequencing of this TCR beta chain was carried out in a study of cytomegalovirus exposure and HLA in healthy donors. This clone came up a few times. Primers included in the PCR were 60 Vbeta and 13 Jbeta primers. Assay used: immunoSEQ multiplex PCR; TCRdb lists only in-frame clones, some missing. This sample yields more than 90,000 clones, of which around three quarters are seen a single time; 2.5% to 3.5% belongs to the top ten. The CDR3 is made up of 14 amino acids. Germline loops: CDR1 LNHNV, CDR2 YYDKDF (reference sequence). The TCR sequence derives from a woman aged 18 to 35 in good health and CMV-seropositive. The specimen sequenced was PBMCs. This sequence joins TRBV15 and TRBJ2-5; TRBD1 might be the D (5 bases). The assigned J gene may be wrong: the sequence end matches TRBJ2-7 better. CDR3 amino acids: CATSRGQRTYEQYF. As DNA, the CDR3 is TGTGCCACCAGCAGAGGACAGAGAACCTACGAGCAGTACTTC.